Listed here are 17 T cell receptor beta chains from one sample, sequenced in a study of beta chain features in type 1 diabetes. The entirety of the isolated RNA underwent reverse transcription, so expressed TCRB transcripts were sequenced. Sequenced by immunoSEQ multiplex PCR; TCRdb stores in-frame clones only, minus some. The repertoire holds 220,000 or so clones, 68% seen once, with approximately 0.053% in the top ten. The sequencing sample was made of naive CD4+ T cells from blood. Receptor source: a man aged 30 to 45 in good health.

J is TRBJ2-3 and V is TRBV28; 7 bases are a match to TRBD1. With 5 bases clipped from V and 0 bases from J, the junction kept 8 bases outside the gene matches. The CDR3 runs to 16 residues. CDR1 and CDR2 from the germline V gene are MDHEN and SYDVKM. The CDR3 DNA is TGTGCCAGCAGTCCAAGGGACAGAAGGAGCACAGATACGCAGTATTTT. This translates into CASSPRDRRSTDTQYF.

V gene TRBV7-2 combines with J gene TRBJ2-5; D uncertain. The length of the CDR3 is 15 residues. V was cut by 5 bases and J by 4 bases, with 17 bases left in between. From germline, CDR1 is SGHTA and CDR2 FQGNSA. The CDR3, as DNA: TGTGCCAGCAGCGCCGACTTGGCCCGAGGAGAGACCCAGTACTTC. It translates to CASSADLARGETQYF.

There are a few counts of this clone. V usage is TRBV29-1 and J usage is TRBJ2-2; D may be TRBD1 (6 bases). Trimming pared 6 bases from V and 10 bases from J, leaving 12 bases between. Germline CDR1 is SQVTM and CDR2 is ANQGSEA. The CDR3 extends over 11 amino acids. The chain's CDR3 is CSVRGFEELFF. CDR3 nucleotide sequence: TGCAGCGTGAGGGGGTTTGAGGAGCTGTTTTTT.

This chain links TRBV29-1 with TRBJ2-7; 9 nucleotides align to TRBD1. V lost 6 bases and J lost 1; bases outside the gene matches: 10. Germline V lookup: CDR1 SQVTM, CDR2 ANQGSEA. The CDR3 sequence is 15 residues long. Written as DNA, the CDR3 is TGCAGCGTAACGACCGGGACAGGGATGTCCTACGAGCAGTACTTC. Its translation is CSVTTGTGMSYEQYF.

The J gene is TRBJ2-1, the V gene TRBV9; D perhaps matches TRBD1 (5 bases). Germline values: CDR1 SGDLS, CDR2 YYNGEE. This CDR3 is 16 amino acids long. V was trimmed by 1 base and J by 1 base, leaving 12 bases between them. This chain's CDR3 is CASSVRQGVSYNEQFF. CDR3 in DNA: TGTGCCAGCAGCGTAAGGCAGGGCGTATCCTACAATGAGCAGTTCTTC.

The chain couples TRBV11-2 to TRBJ2-4; D not certain. V was shortened by 5 bases and J by 0 bases, with 11 bases between the two germline ends. The V gene's germline CDR1 is SGHAT and CDR2 FQNNGV. This CDR3 has 15 residues. The CDR3 region has the DNA TGTGCCAGCAGCCGCAACGCGGTAGCCAAAAACATTCAGTACTTC. Its translation: CASSRNAVAKNIQYF.

The genes are TRBV29-1 and TRBJ2-2; D may be TRBD2 (5 bases). From germline, CDR1 is SQVTM and CDR2 ANQGSEA. This CDR3 spans 13 amino acids. The CDR3, as DNA: TGCAGTAGCACGGGATCTCACGGCGGGGAGCTGTTTTTT. Protein: CSSTGSHGGELFF.

The rearrangement links TRBV29-1 to TRBJ2-7; 10 bases map to TRBD1. CDR3 length: 13 residues. Germline CDR1 reads SQVTM; CDR2 reads ANQGSEA. V was pared by 5 bases and J by 3 bases, with 4 bases of the junction left unmatched. CDR3 loop: CSVSRTGGYEQYF. In DNA form, the CDR3 reads TGCAGCGTTTCCCGGACAGGGGGCTACGAGCAGTACTTC.

The V and J genes are TRBV30 and TRBJ2-1; D perhaps matches TRBD1 (5 bases). The CDR3 runs to 14 residues. Germline loops: CDR1 GTSNPN, CDR2 SVGIG (reference sequence). The V gene lost 3 bases and the J gene lost 1 base, with 10 bases spanning the gap. The chain's CDR3 is CAWRAGNSYNEQFF. The DNA for the CDR3 is TGTGCCTGGAGGGCAGGGAATTCCTACAATGAGCAGTTCTTC.

The chain carries TRBV9 and TRBJ2-5; no definite D call. Germline assignment: CDR1 SGDLS and CDR2 YYNGEE. V lost 5 bases and J 5 bases, leaving 10 bases between the germline ends. The CDR3 length is 12 residues. CDR3 in DNA: TGTGCCAGCAGAGGTGATGGGGAGACCCAGTACTTC. This translates into CASRGDGETQYF.

The chain uses TRBV29-1 and TRBJ2-7; tentatively, D is TRBD1 or TRBD2 (5 bases each). The length of the CDR3 is 11 residues. CDR1 and CDR2 (germline): SQVTM, ANQGSEA. The CDR3 coding sequence is TGCAGTGGGACGGATGCCTACGAGCAGTACTTC. It translates to CSGTDAYEQYF.

The chain links TRBV29-1 to TRBJ2-5, with 7 bases aligning to TRBD2. After removal of 4 bases from V and 1 base from J, the junction contained 6 bases not matched to a gene. CDR3 length: 14 residues. Germline V CDR1 and CDR2: SQVTM, ANQGSEA. The CDR3 nucleotides are TGCAGCGTTGTGTCTAGCGGCTTCCAAGAGACCCAGTACTTC. As protein: CSVVSSGFQETQYF.

The chain uses TRBV7-9 and TRBJ2-3, with D possibly matching TRBD1 (6 bases). CDR3 size: 12 residues. V was pared by 5 bases and J by 6 bases, with 9 bases between. Germline V gives CDR1 SEHNR, CDR2 FQNEAQ (reference sequence). CDR3 bases: TGTGCCAGCAGCCCCCAGGGGGATACGCAGTATTTT. Translated: CASSPQGDTQYF. Variable domain in full (rest from reference TRBV7-9 and TRBJ2-3): DTGVSQNPRHKITKRGQNVTFRCDPISEHNRLYWYRQTLGQGPEFLTYFQNEAQLEKSRLLSDRFSAERPKGSFSTLEIQRTEQGDSAMYLCASSPQGDTQYFGPGTRLTVL.

In its sample, this clone was seen once. This chain links TRBV25-1 with TRBJ2-3, with 9 bases that match TRBD2. The CDR3 is made up of 16 amino acids. The germline gives CDR1 MGHDK, CDR2 SYGVNS. V was pared by 1 base and J by 1 base, with 3 bases of the junction left unmatched. CDR3 amino acids: CASSEFPSGGTDTQYF. The CDR3 region has the DNA TGTGCCAGCAGTGAATTTCCTAGCGGGGGCACAGATACGCAGTATTTT.

The gene calls are TRBV9 and TRBJ2-7; 8 nucleotides match TRBD2. CDR3 length: 15 amino acids. The germline CDR1 and CDR2 sequences are SGDLS and YYNGEE. J gave up 2 bases and V 0 bases, and 4 bases lay outside the gene matches. The CDR3 sequence: CASSVASGSPYEQYF. The CDR3 DNA sequence: TGTGCCAGCAGCGTAGCGAGCGGGAGCCCCTACGAGCAGTACTTC. Together with reference TRBV9 and TRBJ2-7, the CDR3 gives the full variable domain: DSGVTQTPKHLITATGQRVTLRCSPRSGDLSVYWYQQSLDQGLQFLIQYYNGEERAKGNILERFSAQQFPDLHSELNLSSLELGDSALYFCASSVASGSPYEQYFGPGTRLTVT.

The chain is built from TRBV12-5 and TRBJ2-7; 11 bases line up with TRBD2. The CDR3 length is 13 residues. Looked up from germline, CDR1 is LGHNT and CDR2 is FRNRAP. Trimming cost V 6 bases and J 5 bases; bases outside gene matches: 3. DNA of the CDR3: TGTGCTAGTGGAACGGGACTAGCGGACGAGCAGTACTTC. As protein: CASGTGLADEQYF.

The rearrangement uses TRBV30 and TRBJ2-3; D is possibly TRBD2 (5 bases). V lost 4 bases to trimming and J lost 3 bases, with 11 bases between them. Germline loops: CDR1 GTSNPN, CDR2 SVGIG (reference sequence). The length of the CDR3 is 13 residues. CDR3 residues: CAWTVWETDTQYF. CDR3 DNA: TGTGCCTGGACAGTATGGGAGACAGATACGCAGTATTTT.